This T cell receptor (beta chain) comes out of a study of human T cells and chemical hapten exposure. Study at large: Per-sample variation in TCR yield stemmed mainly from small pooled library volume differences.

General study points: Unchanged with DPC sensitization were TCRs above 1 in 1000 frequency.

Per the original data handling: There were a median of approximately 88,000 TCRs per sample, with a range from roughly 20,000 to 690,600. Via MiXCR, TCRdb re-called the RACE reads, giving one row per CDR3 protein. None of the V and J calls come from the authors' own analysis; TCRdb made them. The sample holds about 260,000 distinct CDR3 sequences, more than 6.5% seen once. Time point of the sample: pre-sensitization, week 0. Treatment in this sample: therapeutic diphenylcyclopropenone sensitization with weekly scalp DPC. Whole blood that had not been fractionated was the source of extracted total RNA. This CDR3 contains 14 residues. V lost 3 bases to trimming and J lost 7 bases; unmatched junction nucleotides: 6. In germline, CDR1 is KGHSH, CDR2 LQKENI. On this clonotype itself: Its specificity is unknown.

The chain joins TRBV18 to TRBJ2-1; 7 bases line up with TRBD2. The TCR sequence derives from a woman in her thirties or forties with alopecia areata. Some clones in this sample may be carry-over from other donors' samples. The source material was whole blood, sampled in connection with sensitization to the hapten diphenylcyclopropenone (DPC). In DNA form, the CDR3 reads TGTGCCAGCTCACCGGGGAGGGCAATAAATGAGCAGTTCTTC. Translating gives CASSPGRAINEQFF.